The 11 T cell receptor beta chains below were found in one sample sequenced in a study of blood T cell repertoires in COVID-19. The data were produced by immunoSEQ multiplex PCR, yet TCRdb's version contains in-frame clones alone and is incomplete. The table shows some 90,000 clones, with 70% to 90% occurring only once. The sample taken for sequencing was peripheral blood. The receptors here all came from a man aged 45-65 years with acute or convalescent COVID-19.

This chain links TRBV3-1 (or the pseudogene TRBV3-2) with TRBJ1-1; D possibly corresponds to TRBD1 (6 bases). The CDR3 contains 15 residues. Trimming took off 7 bases at V and 4 bases at J, with 19 bases between the two ends. Germline V CDR1 and CDR2: LGHDT, YNNKEL (reference sequence). CDR3 loop: CASIPTGGWSTEAFF. DNA for the CDR3: TGTGCCAGCATCCCAACGGGGGGCTGGAGCACTGAAGCTTTCTTT.

This rearrangement joins TRBV18 to TRBJ2-1; TRBD2 aligns across 10 bases. Germline trimming cut 4 bases from V and 0 bases from J; bases unmatched to any gene: 0. This CDR3 spans 15 amino acids. Germline CDR1 KGHSH, CDR2 LQKENI. This chain's CDR3 is CASSQRGGSYNEQFF. CDR3 coding DNA: TGTGCCAGCTCACAGCGGGGGGGCTCCTACAATGAGCAGTTCTTC.

The V call is TRBV6-5, the J call TRBJ2-3, with D tentatively TRBD2 (5 bases). CDR3 length equals 14 residues. Germline CDR1 is MNHEY and CDR2 is SVGAGI. The V end lost 6 bases, the J end lost 0 bases, and 10 bases lay between the germline ends. The CDR3 DNA follows: TGTGCCAGCAGGGACTCCAGGAGCACAGATACGCAGTATTTT. Encoded protein: CASRDSRSTDTQYF.

The rearrangement links TRBV11-2 to TRBJ2-7; TRBD1 aligns across 8 bases. CDR1 and CDR2 (germline): SGHAT, FQNNGV. This CDR3 is 14 amino acids long. V lost 3 bases, J lost 3 bases, and 4 bases stayed unmatched. The CDR3 loop reads CASSFGQGFYEQYV. The CDR3 coding sequence is TGTGCCAGCAGCTTTGGACAGGGTTTCTACGAGCAGTACGTC.

The CDR3 spells CASSPRERGTEAFF. CDR3 DNA sequence: TGTGCCAGTAGTCCTAGAGAACGAGGCACTGAAGCTTTCTTT. The chain carries TRBV19 and TRBJ1-1, with D unclear. The CDR3 covers 14 residues. Germline CDR1 is LNHDA and CDR2 is SQIVND (reference sequence). Between the trimmed V and J ends, which lost 5 bases and 4 bases, there was a span of 14 bases. Full variable domain (missing parts from reference TRBV19 and TRBJ1-1): DGGITQSPKYLFRKEGQNVTLSCEQNLNHDAMYWYRQDPGQGLRLIYYSQIVNDFQKGDIAEGYSVSREKKESFPLTVTSAQKNPTAFYLCASSPRERGTEAFFGQGTRLTVV.

CDR3 amino acids: CASRTGGGEAFF. The CDR3 nucleotides read TGTGCCAGCAGAACAGGGGGGGGTGAAGCTTTCTTT. The chain employs TRBV2 and TRBJ1-1, with 8 nucleotides matching TRBD1. Per germline, CDR1 SNHLY and CDR2 FYNNEI. This CDR3 has 12 amino acids. V lost 6 bases, J lost 7 bases, and 4 bases stayed unmatched. Complete variable domain (other parts from reference TRBV2 and TRBJ1-1): EPEVTQTPSHQVTQMGQEVILRCVPISNHLYFYWYRQILGQKVEFLVSFYNNEISEKSEIFDDQFSVERPDGSNFTLKIRSTKLEDSAMYFCASRTGGGEAFFGQGTRLTVV.

The chain recombines TRBV20-1 with TRBJ1-5; maybe TRBD1 (5 bases). Germline V gene lookup returns CDR1 DFQATT and CDR2 SNEGSKA (reference sequence). The ends were cut back, 3 bases at V and 4 bases at J, with 10 bases in the middle. This CDR3 comprises 13 residues. CDR3 amino acids: CSASRAGNQPQHF. The CDR3 DNA sequence: TGCAGTGCTAGTCGGGCAGGGAATCAGCCCCAGCATTTT.

In this sample, this clone turned up once. This chain links TRBV3-1 (or the pseudogene TRBV3-2) with TRBJ1-1; D unclear. In germline, CDR1 is LGHDT, CDR2 YNNKEL (reference sequence). The CDR3 has 14 amino acids. V lost 1 base and J lost 6, with 12 bases in between. This CDR3 reads CASSQARGKAEAFF. CDR3 nucleotide sequence: TGTGCCAGCAGCCAAGCCCGGGGTAAGGCTGAAGCTTTCTTT.

The CDR3 reads CASSQDNGLTEAFF. The CDR3 coding sequence is TGTGCCAGCAGCCAAGATAACGGACTCACCGAAGCTTTCTTT. The chain links TRBV3-1 (or the pseudogene TRBV3-2) to TRBJ1-1; D remains unclear. The CDR3 has 14 amino acids. From germline, CDR1 is LGHDT and CDR2 YNNKEL (reference sequence). V was cut by 0 bases and J by 8 bases, with 13 bases left in between.

The chain links TRBV5-6 to TRBJ1-1, with 7 bases aligning to TRBD1. CDR1 and CDR2 (germline): SGHDT, YYEEEE. V was pared by 0 bases and J by 0 bases, with 2 bases of the junction left unmatched. The CDR3 is made up of 15 amino acids. CDR3 sequence reads: CASSLEGGMNTEAFF. The CDR3 region has the DNA TGTGCCAGCAGCTTGGAAGGGGGCATGAACACTGAAGCTTTCTTT.

This clone was seen only once. This chain connects TRBV24-1 to TRBJ1-2, with D perhaps matching TRBD1 (5 bases). The germline V and J ends were trimmed by 0 bases and 8 bases, with 6 bases remaining between them. Germline V gives CDR1 KGHDR, CDR2 SFDVKD. The CDR3 is 12 residues long. The CDR3 loop reads CATSDLRGGYTF. The CDR3 nucleotides read TGTGCCACCAGTGATTTGAGGGGCGGCTACACCTTC.